One and the same sample provided the 11 T cell receptor beta chains below, sequenced in a study of blood T cell repertoires in COVID-19. Data came from immunoSEQ multiplex PCR; TCRdb stores just in-frame clones and leaves some out. The sample holds 300,000 or so clones, more than 80% seen once. The sequencing input was peripheral blood. These receptors all stem from a woman aged 40 to 55 with acute or convalescent COVID-19.

The rearrangement joins TRBV11-2 to TRBJ2-2; 8 bases align to TRBD1. Per the germline V gene, CDR1 is SGHAT and CDR2 is FQNNGV. There are 16 residues in the CDR3. V dropped 6 bases and J dropped 3; count of bases not matched to a gene: 9. In DNA, the CDR3 is TGTGCCAGCAGGATAACAGGGGGGTTCGACACCGGGGAGCTGTTTTTT. The encoded protein is CASRITGGFDTGELFF.

V is TRBV19 and J is TRBJ1-2; D remains unclear. CDR1 is LNHDA, CDR2 SQIVND, per germline (reference sequence). With 4 bases removed from V and 2 bases from J, the gap between germline ends came to 11 bases. This CDR3 comprises 14 residues. CDR3 nucleotides: TGTGCCAGTAGTACGGGGTATCCAAACTATGGCTACACCTTC. Protein: CASSTGYPNYGYTF. The variable domain in full, completed from reference TRBV19 and TRBJ1-2, reads DGGITQSPKYLFRKEGQNVTLSCEQNLNHDAMYWYRQDPGQGLRLIYYSQIVNDFQKGDIAEGYSVSREKKESFPLTVTSAQKNPTAFYLCASSTGYPNYGYTFGSGTRLTVV.

The V gene is TRBV29-1, the J gene TRBJ2-5, with D possibly being TRBD2 (6 bases). The CDR3 covers 13 residues. Looked up from germline, CDR1 is SQVTM and CDR2 is ANQGSEA. V lost 6 bases and J lost 1, with 12 bases in between. CDR3 coding DNA: TGCAGCGTGAGGGACTCCCGCCAAGAGACCCAGTACTTC. Encoded protein: CSVRDSRQETQYF.

This clone showed up many times. The J gene is TRBJ2-2, the V gene TRBV3-1 (or the pseudogene TRBV3-2), with 9 bases that match TRBD2. The germline gives CDR1 LGHDT, CDR2 YNNKEL (reference sequence). Losses at the gene ends were 0 bases for V and 2 bases for J; bases not matched to a gene: 7. This CDR3 region has 18 residues. CDR3 DNA sequence: TGTGCCAGCAGCCAAGAAAGGTCTAGCGGGGTTAACACCGGGGAGCTGTTTTTT. Translated, it gives CASSQERSSGVNTGELFF.

The genes are TRBV10-3 and TRBJ2-1; possibly TRBD2 for D (6 bases). Germline V lookup: CDR1 ENHRY, CDR2 SYGVKD. The CDR3 is 14 amino acids. V shed 6 bases and J shed 7 bases, with 16 bases lying between them. The CDR3 sequence: CAISGEVRGNEQFF. The CDR3 bases are TGTGCCATCAGCGGGGAGGTAAGGGGTAATGAGCAGTTCTTC.

A word on this clone: Other DNA variants within this sample encode the same CDR3. The rearrangement links TRBV6-5 to TRBJ1-1; 8 bases are shared with TRBD1. This CDR3 comprises 14 residues. CDR1 MNHEY and CDR2 SVGAGI come from the germline V gene. Germline trimming cut 2 bases from V and 5 bases from J; bases unmatched to any gene: 4. The CDR3 DNA reads TGTGCCAGCAGTTACGCTACAGGGGGTACTGAAGCTTTCTTT. This translates into CASSYATGGTEAFF.

As DNA, the CDR3 is TGTGCCACCAGTGACCCGACAGCGAACTCTGGAAACACCATATATTTT. Protein: CATSDPTANSGNTIYF. The genes are TRBV24-1 and TRBJ1-3; D perhaps matches TRBD1 (5 bases). The CDR3 has 16 residues. V was shortened by 4 bases and J by 0 bases, with 12 bases between the two germline ends. Germline CDR1 KGHDR, CDR2 SFDVKD.

The chain links TRBV27 to TRBJ1-4; 7 bases align to TRBD1. The germline gives CDR1 MNHEY, CDR2 SMNVEV (reference sequence). The CDR3 loop spans 16 amino acids. With V trimmed by 6 bases and J by 4 bases, 11 bases remained unmatched. The CDR3 reads CASSPNTGARNEKLFF. DNA for the CDR3: TGTGCCAGCAGCCCCAACACAGGGGCGCGTAATGAAAAACTGTTTTTT.

This chain connects TRBV5-1 to TRBJ1-2; 9 bases agree with TRBD1. Unmatched junction bases numbered 6, after V lost 0 bases and J lost 6 bases. The CDR3 is 15 residues long. Germline V gene data show CDR1 as SGHRS and CDR2 as YFSETQ. DNA of the CDR3: TGCGCCAGCAGCTTGGTGGGACAGGGCTATGATGGCTACACCTTC. Residues: CASSLVGQGYDGYTF.

This clone was counted a single time. J is TRBJ2-5 and V is TRBV7-2, with D unresolved. From germline, CDR1 is SGHTA and CDR2 FQGNSA. This CDR3 region has 14 residues. V lost 5 bases and J 1 base, leaving 11 bases between the germline ends. The CDR3: CASSGRIGQETQYF. The CDR3 DNA is TGTGCCAGCAGCGGTAGAATCGGCCAAGAGACCCAGTACTTC.

The chain recombines TRBV30 with TRBJ1-1; the D gene is possibly TRBD1 (6 bases). The germline CDR1 and CDR2 sequences are GTSNPN and SVGIG (reference sequence). The CDR3 contains 12 residues. Trimming cost V 2 bases and J 8 bases, with 12 bases left between them. Here the CDR3 reads CAWSPRQDEAFF. DNA of the CDR3: TGTGCCTGGAGTCCCCGACAGGACGAAGCTTTCTTT.